The TCR beta chain described here comes from a study of vaccination effects on CD4 cells after COVID-19 (dated by TCRdb to between 2022 and 2023). With respect to the entire study: Participants received two doses of either the BNT162b2 or the mRNA-1273 mRNA SARS-CoV-2 vaccine. In both COVID-19 convalescent patients and infection-naive vaccine recipients, the study compared SARS-CoV-2 spike-specific CD4+ TCR repertoires from before mRNA vaccination with those from after it. The full study included some 10 COVID-19 convalescent patients and several SARS-CoV-2-naive healthy vaccine recipients. The Oncomine TCR Beta short-read assay on an Illumina iSeq 100 was used to sequence cultures from other donors in the study. The study at large found these results: Clones induced by infection and clones induced by vaccination both contracted markedly at late timepoints after vaccination, which fits with T cell responses waning over time. Limitations of the study were the small number of convalescent patients and the absence of early post-infection timepoints. Among healthy vaccine recipients, nearly all vaccine-induced clones were SARS-CoV-2 mono-reactive, and only 1 of 255 was cross-reactive with common cold coronaviruses.

In the ViraFEST assay, PBMC were stimulated with viral peptide pools, and antigen-specific CD4+ T cell clonotypes were then identified by expansion using TCR sequencing. After less than 13 days of culture, CD4+ T cells were isolated with the EasySep CD4+ T cell isolation kit. The absence of prior SARS-CoV-2 infection in healthy vaccine recipients was confirmed by negative nucleocapsid antibodies before and after vaccination. Two million PBMC per well were cultured in IMDM with about 4.6% human AB serum, 7.5 to 10 IU/ml IL-2 and gentamicin, plus 10 ug/ml peptides. On days 3 and 7, half of the culture medium was replaced with fresh IL-2-containing medium. Unless noted otherwise, every peptide stimulation condition was cultured in triplicate wells. Using Ficoll-Paque Plus gradient centrifugation, PBMC were separated from whole blood and then either used fresh or cryopreserved at -140C. The spike proteins of SARS-CoV-2 and of the common cold coronaviruses HCoV-NL63, HCoV-OC43 and HCoV-229E were spanned by overlapping peptide pools. Genomic DNA was extracted from cultured CD4+ T cells with the QIAamp micro DNA kit.

Preparation of the library involved the immunoSEQ multiplex PCR assay. DNA from the CD4+ T cells that had been cultured and isolated underwent TCR beta CDR3 sequencing. The original methods were these. Non-productive TCR sequences were removed and reads were trimmed to the CDR3 region, keeping CDR3s of at least 7 amino acids. The MANAFEST web app was used to pick out antigen-specific clonotypes by comparing their expansion in peptide wells with that in reference cultures. Positive clones required FDR<0.05 expansion versus reference and all other wells, odds ratio above 5, and frequency above 0.1% in two replicate wells. Clonotypes significantly expanded in SARS-CoV-2 spike wells and in at least one common cold coronavirus spike condition were defined as cross-reactive. Levenshtein distance calculated with the stringdist R package was used to assess CDR3 similarity, and unrooted trees were constructed with ape in R 3.6.1. This is the immuneACCESS table as TCRdb keeps it, with only in-frame sequences that have V and J called. A part of the clones is gone; compared with another copy, unresolved V genes explain less than half, and the rest is unexplained. V and J calls and clone size are copied from that table; D and trimming were computed from the DNA. The sample profile shows about 41,000 clones; roughly 76% of them were found once. 26% of the sample is taken by the ten largest.

The CDR3 contains 15 residues, cysteine and phenylalanine counted. The retained sequence is limited to the CDR3, 45 bases, with the frame set at the first base. V lost 7 bases and J lost 0 bases, and the count of bases not matched to a germline gene is 6. From a lookup of the germline V gene (reference sequence), CDR1 and CDR2 are MNHNY and SVGAGI. As regards this clone: Its recognized antigen is unknown. No per-base quality is available; no much larger clone lies one base away.

The receptor chain draws on TRBV6-6 and TRBJ2-1; 7 bases in the middle match TRBD2. Sequencing was performed on CD4+ T cells from PBMCs cultured with HCoV-OC43 spike peptides, taken before COVID-19 vaccination. In the paper's terms, the cell subset or site label means: HCoV-OC43 spike overlapping peptide pool stimulation. This sequence was found in a human donor who received a COVID-19 vaccine. The CDR3 amino acid sequence is: CASMGRGSSYNEQFF. Here is the DNA: TGTGCCAGCATGGGGCGGGGGAGCTCCTACAATGAGCAGTTCTTC.